The 22 T cell receptor beta chains below all came from one sample that was sequenced in a study of T cell repertoires in cytomegalovirus infection. TCRdb itself ran the reads through MiXCR, one entry per CDR3 protein. The sample consists of 200,000 to 300,000 distinct CDR3 sequences, about 12% of them appearing once. The sample taken for sequencing was PBMCs. The receptors shown here come from a human donor in good health (CMV status not recorded). Some clones in this sample may be carry-over from other donors' samples.

This clonotype was counted at least ten times. V gene TRBV28 combines with J gene TRBJ2-6; D is possibly TRBD2 (6 bases). Germline V lookup: CDR1 MDHEN, CDR2 SYDVKM. CDR3 size: 13 residues. V shed 7 bases and J shed 4 bases, with 8 bases lying between them. The CDR3 nucleotides read TGTGCCAGCATGGAGGGAGGGGCCAACGTCCTGACTTTC. This codes for CASMEGGANVLTF.

The chain links TRBV28 to TRBJ1-1; D is unresolved. Germline CDR1 reads MDHEN; CDR2 reads SYDVKM. Trimming removed 7 bases at V and 4 bases at J, with 10 bases between. This CDR3 is built from 12 residues. This CDR3 is CASTQEGTEAFF. CDR3 bases: TGTGCCAGCACTCAGGAGGGCACTGAAGCTTTCTTT.

Ten or more counts support this clonotype. This chain uses TRBV19 with TRBJ1-5; D not certain. From germline, CDR1 is LNHDA and CDR2 SQIVND (reference sequence). V lost 0 bases to trimming and J lost 6 bases, with 12 bases between them. This CDR3 contains 15 residues. The DNA of the CDR3 is TGTGCCAGTAGTATAGATGGCGAGTACGGTCAGCCCCAGCATTTT. Amino acids: CASSIDGEYGQPQHF.

V gene TRBV18 combines with J gene TRBJ2-7; no definite D call. CDR1 is KGHSH, CDR2 LQKENI, per germline. Trimming stripped 5 bases from V and 0 bases from J, with 8 bases between. The CDR3 totals 13 residues. CDR3 coding DNA: TGTGCCAGCTCAGAGACCGCCTCCTACGAGCAGTACTTC. It codes for CASSETASYEQYF.

The CDR3 protein is CASSIVGVHGELFF. The CDR3 DNA is TGTGCCAGTAGTATAGTCGGGGTACACGGGGAGCTGTTTTTT. This chain uses TRBV19 with TRBJ2-2, with D possibly TRBD2 on 5 matching bases. The CDR3 loop spans 14 amino acids. CDR1 is LNHDA and CDR2 is SQIVND in the germline V gene (reference sequence). Trimming removed 1 base from V and 7 bases from J, with 10 bases in between.

The table lists this clonotype with many counts. This sequence joins TRBV7-2 and TRBJ2-3, with 7 nucleotides matching TRBD1. After removal of 4 bases from V and 0 bases from J, the junction contained 1 base not matched to a gene. The CDR3 loop spans 14 amino acids. Germline V gives CDR1 SGHTA, CDR2 FQGNSA. This chain's CDR3 is CASSWDSSTDTQYF. DNA for the CDR3: TGTGCCAGCAGCTGGGACAGTAGCACAGATACGCAGTATTTT.

Only a few counts were recorded for this clonotype. The chain has TRBV5-1 and TRBJ2-1, with 11 bases identical to TRBD2. This CDR3 region has 14 residues. J was trimmed by 7 bases and V by 7 bases; bases with no gene match: 7. Germline values: CDR1 SGHRS, CDR2 YFSETQ. CDR3 protein: CASRTSGSENEQFF. CDR3 nucleotide sequence: TGCGCCAGCCGTACTAGCGGGAGTGAGAATGAGCAGTTCTTC.

The V call is TRBV6-2 or TRBV6-3, the J call TRBJ2-5, with a tentative D call TRBD1 (5 bases). V was pared by 2 bases and J by 1 base, with 5 bases between. Germline lookup yields CDR1 MNHEY and CDR2 SVGEGT. The CDR3 contains 13 residues. This CDR3 is CASSYGAQETQYF. The CDR3, as DNA: TGTGCCAGCAGTTACGGGGCCCAAGAGACCCAGTACTTC.

J is TRBJ1-5 and V is TRBV5-6, with D perhaps matching TRBD1 (6 bases). The CDR3 totals 14 residues. V dropped 4 bases and J dropped 4 bases, with 12 bases sitting between them. From germline, CDR1 is SGHDT and CDR2 YYEEEE. For the CDR3, the DNA is TGTGCCAGCAGCCCTCGGGGGCCGAATCAGCCCCAGCATTTT. It specifies CASSPRGPNQPQHF.

In its sample, this clonotype was seen a few times. The chain is built from TRBV2 and TRBJ2-2, with TRBD2 matching over 9 bases. CDR3 length equals 15 residues. Trimming removed 8 bases from V and 2 bases from J; junction bases left unmatched: 6. Germline CDR1 reads SNHLY; CDR2 reads FYNNEI. Written as DNA, the CDR3 is TGTGCCAGCGGGCAGCGGGGGGCCAACACCGGGGAGCTGTTTTTT. This gives the protein CASGQRGANTGELFF.

CDR3 sequence: CASSLSEFGAFF. The CDR3 nucleotides are TGTGCCAGCAGTTTATCAGAGTTTGGAGCTTTCTTT. The V and J genes are TRBV28 and TRBJ1-1; D unclear. The CDR3 runs to 12 residues. Trimming removed 1 base from V and 10 bases from J, with 10 bases in between. Germline CDR1 MDHEN, CDR2 SYDVKM.

This clonotype showed up just a few times. The CDR3 is CASRTSVSDEQFF. In DNA, the CDR3 is TGTGCCAGCAGAACTAGCGTTAGCGATGAGCAGTTCTTC. The chain carries TRBV7-4 and TRBJ2-1; TRBD2 matches 7 bases. This CDR3 is 13 amino acids long. Germline V gene lookup returns CDR1 SGHVT and CDR2 SQSDAQ. Trimming cost V 6 bases and J 8 bases; bases outside gene matches: 7.

This clonotype showed up many times. The chain employs TRBV6-1 and TRBJ2-3; 10 bases are shared with TRBD2. The CDR3 extends over 14 amino acids. Germline CDR1 and CDR2: MNHNS and SASEGT. After removal of 8 bases from V and 5 bases from J, the junction contained 7 bases not matched to a gene. DNA for the CDR3: TGTGCCAGCGAAACCCTAGCGGGAGAAGATACGCAGTATTTT. Protein: CASETLAGEDTQYF.

This clonotype was observed many times. J is TRBJ1-1 and V is TRBV7-2; D is ambiguous. Germline CDR1 SGHTA, CDR2 FQGNSA. Trimming left V 5 bases short and J 7 bases short, with 11 bases between. This CDR3 is 12 amino acids long. The CDR3 coding sequence is TGTGCCAGCAGCGTACGAGGGAGTGAAGCTTTCTTT. It yields the protein CASSVRGSEAFF.

Many counts were recorded for this clonotype. The rearrangement joins TRBV7-2 to TRBJ1-2; weak D call: TRBD1 (6 bases). Trimming cost V 1 base and J 3 bases, with 12 bases left between them. Germline V gene data show CDR1 as SGHTA and CDR2 as FQGNSA. This CDR3 spans 15 amino acids. The CDR3 DNA is TGTGCCAGCAGCTTAGGCCTCCAGGGGTACTATGGCTACACCTTC. Protein sequence: CASSLGLQGYYGYTF. The complete variable domain, with remaining parts taken from reference TRBV7-2 and TRBJ1-2, reads GAGVSQSPSNKVTEKGKDVELRCDPISGHTALYWYRQSLGQGLEFLIYFQGNSAPDKSGLPSDRFSAERTGGSVSTLTIQRTQQEDSAVYLCASSLGLQGYYGYTFGSGTRLTVV.

This sequence joins TRBV18 and TRBJ1-4, with TRBD1 matching over 7 bases. The ends lost 1 base at V and 3 bases at J; junction bases unmatched: 5. In germline, CDR1 is KGHSH, CDR2 LQKENI. The CDR3 is 16 amino acids. The CDR3 DNA is TGTGCCAGCTCACCACGGACAGGTCAAGCTAATGAAAAACTGTTTTTT. It is translated as CASSPRTGQANEKLFF.

In this sample, this clonotype turned up many times. This chain uses TRBV7-9 with TRBJ1-6, with D maybe TRBD1 (6 bases). V gave up 4 bases and J gave up 10 bases, with 17 bases separating them. Germline V lookup: CDR1 SEHNR, CDR2 FQNEAQ (reference sequence). This CDR3 is built from 15 residues. CDR3 sequence reads: CASSSLTAGGSPLHF. CDR3 sequence (DNA): TGTGCCAGCAGCTCCCTTACCGCCGGGGGCTCACCCCTCCACTTT. The entire variable domain, with the rest obtained from reference TRBV7-9 and TRBJ1-6, is as follows: DTGVSQNPRHKITKRGQNVTFRCDPISEHNRLYWYRQTLGQGPEFLTYFQNEAQLEKSRLLSDRFSAERPKGSFSTLEIQRTEQGDSAMYLCASSSLTAGGSPLHFGNGTRLTVT.

This chain connects TRBV25-1 to TRBJ2-5; 10 bases agree with TRBD2. The CDR3 sequence is 15 residues long. The germline V gene encodes CDR1 MGHDK and CDR2 SYGVNS. Unmatched junction bases numbered 9, after V lost 6 bases and J lost 5 bases. CDR3 sequence: CASSFRTSGEETQYF. The CDR3 nucleotides are TGTGCCAGCAGCTTCCGTACTAGCGGGGAGGAGACCCAGTACTTC.

The chain links TRBV5-1 to TRBJ2-2; 7 nucleotides match TRBD1. Looked up from germline, CDR1 is SGHRS and CDR2 is YFSETQ. V lost 4 bases and J lost 4; bases outside the gene matches: 7. The CDR3 is 15 amino acids. The CDR3 is CASSTGQLLTGELFF. CDR3 nucleotide sequence: TGCGCCAGCAGCACGGGACAGTTACTCACCGGGGAGCTGTTTTTT.

This clonotype has ten or more counts. This sequence joins TRBV5-1 and TRBJ1-4; maybe TRBD1 (6 bases). The V and J ends lost 4 bases and 7 bases respectively, with 20 bases between them. The length of the CDR3 is 16 residues. Germline V gene lookup returns CDR1 SGHRS and CDR2 YFSETQ. The CDR3 DNA is TGCGCCAGCAGCCTCAGAGTTTCGGAGGGGGGTGAAAAACTGTTTTTT. Encoded protein: CASSLRVSEGGEKLFF. Looking up the rest from reference TRBV5-1 and TRBJ1-4 gives the full variable domain: KAGVTQTPRYLIKTRGQQVTLSCSPISGHRSVSWYQQTPGQGLQFLFEYFSETQRNKGNFPGRFSGRQFSNSRSEMNVSTLELGDSALYLCASSLRVSEGGEKLFFGSGTQLSVL.

This clonotype was counted ten times or more. The chain joins TRBV6-5 to TRBJ1-1; D unclear. With 2 bases removed from V and 1 base from J, the gap between germline ends came to 8 bases. The CDR3 is made up of 14 amino acids. The V gene's germline CDR1 is MNHEY and CDR2 SVGAGI. This CDR3 is CASSYGGENTEAFF. DNA for the CDR3: TGTGCCAGCAGTTACGGTGGGGAGAACACTGAAGCTTTCTTT.

This clonotype was counted at least ten times. The V call is TRBV19, the J call TRBJ2-7; TRBD2 is a possible D gene (6 bases). The V end lost 5 bases, the J end lost 2 bases, and 13 bases lay between the germline ends. Germline V gene lookup returns CDR1 LNHDA and CDR2 SQIVND (reference sequence). This CDR3 region has 14 residues. CDR3 nucleotide sequence: TGTGCCAGTAGTTTCCGGGACTTTACCTACGAGCAGTACTTC. This translates into CASSFRDFTYEQYF.